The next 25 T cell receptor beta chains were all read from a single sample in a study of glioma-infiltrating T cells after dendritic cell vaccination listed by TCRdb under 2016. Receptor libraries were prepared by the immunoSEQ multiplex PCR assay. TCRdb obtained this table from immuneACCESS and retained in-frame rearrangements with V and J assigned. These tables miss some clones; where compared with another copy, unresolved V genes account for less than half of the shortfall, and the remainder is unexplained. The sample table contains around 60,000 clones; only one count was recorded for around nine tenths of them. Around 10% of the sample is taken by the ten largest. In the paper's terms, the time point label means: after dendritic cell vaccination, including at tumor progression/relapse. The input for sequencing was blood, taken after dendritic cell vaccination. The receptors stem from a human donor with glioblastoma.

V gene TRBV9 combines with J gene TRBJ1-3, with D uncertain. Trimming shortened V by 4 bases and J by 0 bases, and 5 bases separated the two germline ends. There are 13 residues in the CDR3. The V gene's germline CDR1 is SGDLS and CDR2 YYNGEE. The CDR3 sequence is CASSLYSGNTIYF. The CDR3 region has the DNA TGTGCCAGCAGCCTCTACTCTGGAAACACCATATATTTT.

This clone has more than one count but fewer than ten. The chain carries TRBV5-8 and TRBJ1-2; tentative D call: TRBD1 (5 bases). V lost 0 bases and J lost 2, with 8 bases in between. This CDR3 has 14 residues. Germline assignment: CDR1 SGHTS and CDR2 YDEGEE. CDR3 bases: TGTGCCAGCAGCTTGGAGTCAGGGAACTATGGCTACACCTTC. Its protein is CASSLESGNYGYTF.

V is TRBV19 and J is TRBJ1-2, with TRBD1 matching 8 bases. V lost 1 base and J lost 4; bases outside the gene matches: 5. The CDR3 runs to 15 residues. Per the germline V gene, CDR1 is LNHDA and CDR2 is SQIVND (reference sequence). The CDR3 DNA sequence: TGTGCCAGTAGTATAGCACAGGGGGGTTCCTATGGCTACACCTTC. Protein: CASSIAQGGSYGYTF.

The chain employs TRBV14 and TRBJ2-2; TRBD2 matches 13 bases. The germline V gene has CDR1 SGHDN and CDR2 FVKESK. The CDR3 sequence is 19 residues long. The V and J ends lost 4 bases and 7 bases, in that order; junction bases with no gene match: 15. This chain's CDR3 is CASSPMLRTSGSVGGELFF. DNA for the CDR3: TGTGCCAGCAGCCCCATGCTCCGGACTAGCGGGAGCGTAGGCGGGGAGCTGTTTTTT.

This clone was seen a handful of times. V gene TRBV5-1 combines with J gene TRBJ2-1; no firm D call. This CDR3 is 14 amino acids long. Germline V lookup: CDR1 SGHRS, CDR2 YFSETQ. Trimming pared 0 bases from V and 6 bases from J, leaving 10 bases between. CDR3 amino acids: CASSLATSSNEQFF. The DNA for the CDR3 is TGCGCCAGCAGCTTGGCTACCTCGTCCAATGAGCAGTTCTTC.

This CDR3 is CASRSLPGQSYEQYF. The CDR3 DNA follows: TGCGCCAGCAGGAGCCTCCCGGGACAGTCCTACGAGCAGTACTTC. This rearrangement joins TRBV5-1 to TRBJ2-7; 7 bases map to TRBD1. CDR1 and CDR2 (germline): SGHRS, YFSETQ. V shed 5 bases, J shed 1 base, and the junction held 9 bases outside the gene matches. This CDR3 is 15 amino acids long. The full variable domain, its missing parts supplied by reference TRBV5-1 and TRBJ2-7, is KAGVTQTPRYLIKTRGQQVTLSCSPISGHRSVSWYQQTPGQGLQFLFEYFSETQRNKGNFPGRFSGRQFSNSRSEMNVSTLELGDSALYLCASRSLPGQSYEQYFGPGTRLTVT.

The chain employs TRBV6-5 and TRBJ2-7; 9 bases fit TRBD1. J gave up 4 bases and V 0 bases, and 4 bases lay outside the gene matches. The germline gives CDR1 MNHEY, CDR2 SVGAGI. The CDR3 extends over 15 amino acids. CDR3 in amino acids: CASSYSGTGWYEQYF. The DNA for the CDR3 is TGTGCCAGCAGTTACTCCGGGACAGGGTGGTACGAGCAGTACTTC.

The CDR3: CASSQGLPTRTDTQYF. CDR3 DNA sequence: TGTGCCAGCAGCCAGGGACTACCGACCCGCACAGATACGCAGTATTTT. This chain joins TRBV14 and TRBJ2-3; 7 bases align to TRBD2. V trimming: 3 bases; J trimming: 1 base; junction bases outside the gene matches: 7. The germline V gene encodes CDR1 SGHDN and CDR2 FVKESK. The length of the CDR3 is 16 residues.

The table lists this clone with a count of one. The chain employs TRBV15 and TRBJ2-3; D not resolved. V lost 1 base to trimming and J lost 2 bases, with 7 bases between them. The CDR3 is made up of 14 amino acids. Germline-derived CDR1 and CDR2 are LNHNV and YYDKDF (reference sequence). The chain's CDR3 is CATSRGAYTDTQYF. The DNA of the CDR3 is TGTGCCACCAGCAGAGGGGCCTACACAGATACGCAGTATTTT.

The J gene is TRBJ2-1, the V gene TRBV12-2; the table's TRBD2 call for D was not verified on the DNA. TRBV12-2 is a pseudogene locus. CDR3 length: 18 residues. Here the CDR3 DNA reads TGTGCAAGTCGCTCCCATAGCCCTGACTGGGTAACACTCAATGAGCAGTTCTTC. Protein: CASRSHSPDWVTLNEQFF.

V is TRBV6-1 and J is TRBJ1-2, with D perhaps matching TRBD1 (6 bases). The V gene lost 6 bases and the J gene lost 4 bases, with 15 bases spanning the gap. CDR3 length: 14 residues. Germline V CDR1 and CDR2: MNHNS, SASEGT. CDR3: CASRDGQLGYGYTF. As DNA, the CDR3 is TGTGCCAGCAGAGATGGACAGTTGGGCTATGGCTACACCTTC.

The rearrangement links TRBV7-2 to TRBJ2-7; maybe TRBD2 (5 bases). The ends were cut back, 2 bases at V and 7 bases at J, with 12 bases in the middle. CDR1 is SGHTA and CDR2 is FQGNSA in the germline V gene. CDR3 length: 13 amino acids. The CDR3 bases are TGTGCCAGCAGCTTACTCCTCCGAGGGGAGCAGTACTTC. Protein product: CASSLLLRGEQYF.

CDR3 sequence: CASSLQFSSGANVLTF. As DNA, the CDR3 is TGCGCCAGCAGCTTACAATTCTCCTCTGGGGCCAACGTCCTGACTTTC. The V call is TRBV5-1, the J call TRBJ2-6; no clear D. The CDR3 totals 16 residues. V lost 2 bases to trimming and J lost 0 bases, with 9 bases between them. CDR1 and CDR2 from the germline V gene are SGHRS and YFSETQ.

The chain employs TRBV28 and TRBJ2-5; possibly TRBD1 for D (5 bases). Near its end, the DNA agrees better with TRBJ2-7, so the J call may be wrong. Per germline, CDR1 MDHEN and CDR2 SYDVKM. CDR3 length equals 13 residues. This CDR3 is CASSPRTTYEQYF. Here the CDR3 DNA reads TGTGCCAGCAGCCCCCGGACAACCTACGAGCAGTACTTC.

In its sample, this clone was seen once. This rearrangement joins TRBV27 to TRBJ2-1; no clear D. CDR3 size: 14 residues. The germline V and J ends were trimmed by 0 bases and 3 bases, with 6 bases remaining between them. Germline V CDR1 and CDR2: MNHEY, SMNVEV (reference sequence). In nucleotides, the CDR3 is TGTGCCAGCAGTTTATCGGCAGACTACAATGAGCAGTTCTTC. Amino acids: CASSLSADYNEQFF.

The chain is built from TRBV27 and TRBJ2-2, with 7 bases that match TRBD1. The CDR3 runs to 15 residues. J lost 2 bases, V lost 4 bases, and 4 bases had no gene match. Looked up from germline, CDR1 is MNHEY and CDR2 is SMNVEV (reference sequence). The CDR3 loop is CASSSGQLNTGELFF. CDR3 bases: TGTGCCAGCAGTTCGGGACAGCTCAACACCGGGGAGCTGTTTTTT.

CDR3 sequence reads: CASSPRIGSGNTDTQYF. CDR3 nucleotide sequence: TGTGCCAGCAGCCCACGGATCGGTAGCGGGAACACAGATACGCAGTATTTT. The chain links TRBV5-4 to TRBJ2-3; 8 bases line up with TRBD2. The CDR3 loop spans 17 amino acids. Trimming removed 4 bases from V and 2 bases from J; junction bases left unmatched: 12. In germline, CDR1 is SGHNT, CDR2 YYREEE (reference sequence).

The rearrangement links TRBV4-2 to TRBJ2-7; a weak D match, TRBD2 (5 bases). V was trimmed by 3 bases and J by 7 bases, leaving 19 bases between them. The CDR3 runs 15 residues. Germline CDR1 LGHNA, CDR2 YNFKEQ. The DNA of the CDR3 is TGTGCCAGCAGCCAGGATGCGGAAATAAAGCGGGAGCAGTACTTC. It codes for CASSQDAEIKREQYF.

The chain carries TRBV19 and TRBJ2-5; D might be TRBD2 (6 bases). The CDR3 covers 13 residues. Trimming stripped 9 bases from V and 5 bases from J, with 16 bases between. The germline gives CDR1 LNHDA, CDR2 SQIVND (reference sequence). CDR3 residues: CASTRRDGETQYF. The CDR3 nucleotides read TGTGCCAGCACAAGGCGGGACGGGGAGACCCAGTACTTC.

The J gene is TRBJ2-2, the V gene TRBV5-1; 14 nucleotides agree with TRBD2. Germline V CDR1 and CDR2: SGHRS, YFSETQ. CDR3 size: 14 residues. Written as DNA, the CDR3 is TGCGCAAGCGGGACTAGCGGGGGCACCGGGGAGCTGTTTTTT. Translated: CASGTSGGTGELFF.

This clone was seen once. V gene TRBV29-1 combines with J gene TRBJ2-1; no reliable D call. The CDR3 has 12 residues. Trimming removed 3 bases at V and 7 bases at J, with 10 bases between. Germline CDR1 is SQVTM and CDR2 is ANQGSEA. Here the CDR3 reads CSVDVRVNEQFF. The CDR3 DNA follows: TGCAGCGTTGACGTCCGGGTGAATGAGCAGTTCTTC.

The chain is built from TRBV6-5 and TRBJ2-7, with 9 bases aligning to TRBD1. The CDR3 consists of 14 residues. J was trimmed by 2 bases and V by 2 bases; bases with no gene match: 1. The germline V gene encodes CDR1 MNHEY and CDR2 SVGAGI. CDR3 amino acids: CASSYRTGAYEQYF. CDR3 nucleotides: TGTGCCAGCAGTTACCGGACAGGGGCCTACGAGCAGTACTTC.

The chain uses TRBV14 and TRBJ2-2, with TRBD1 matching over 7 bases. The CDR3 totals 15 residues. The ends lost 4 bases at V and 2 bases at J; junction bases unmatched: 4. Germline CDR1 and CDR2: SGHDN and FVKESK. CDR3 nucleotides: TGTGCCAGCAGCCCAGACAGGGCCAACACCGGGGAGCTGTTTTTT. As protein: CASSPDRANTGELFF.

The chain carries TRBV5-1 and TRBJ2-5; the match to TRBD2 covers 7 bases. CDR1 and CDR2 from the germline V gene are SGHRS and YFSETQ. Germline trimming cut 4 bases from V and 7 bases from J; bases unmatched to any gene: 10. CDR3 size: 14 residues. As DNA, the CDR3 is TGCGCCAGCAGCCGGGAGCGGGAATCAGGGACCCAGTACTTC. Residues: CASSRERESGTQYF.

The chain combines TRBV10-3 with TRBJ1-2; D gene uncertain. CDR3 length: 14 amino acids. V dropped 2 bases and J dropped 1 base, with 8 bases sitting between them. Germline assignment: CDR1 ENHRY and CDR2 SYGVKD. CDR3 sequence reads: CAISEQQFNYGYTF. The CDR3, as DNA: TGTGCCATCAGTGAGCAACAATTTAACTATGGCTACACCTTC.